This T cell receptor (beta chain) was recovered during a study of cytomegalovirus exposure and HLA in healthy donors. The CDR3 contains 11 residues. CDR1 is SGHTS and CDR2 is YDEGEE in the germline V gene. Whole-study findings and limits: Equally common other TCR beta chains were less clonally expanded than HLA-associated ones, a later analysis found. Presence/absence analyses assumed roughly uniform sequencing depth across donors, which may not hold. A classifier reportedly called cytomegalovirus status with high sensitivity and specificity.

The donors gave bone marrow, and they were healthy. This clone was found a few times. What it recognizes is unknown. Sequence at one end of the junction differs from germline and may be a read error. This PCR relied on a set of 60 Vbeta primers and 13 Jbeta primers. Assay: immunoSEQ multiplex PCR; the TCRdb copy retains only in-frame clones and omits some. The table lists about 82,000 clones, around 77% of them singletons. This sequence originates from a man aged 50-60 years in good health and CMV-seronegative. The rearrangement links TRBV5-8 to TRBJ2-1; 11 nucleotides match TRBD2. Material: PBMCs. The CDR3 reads CASSLVSGGVF. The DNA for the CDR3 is TGTGCCAGCAGCTTGGTTAGCGGGGGGGTCTTC. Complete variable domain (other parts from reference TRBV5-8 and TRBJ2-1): EAGVTQSPTHLIKTRGQQATLRCSPISGHTSVYWYQQALGLGLQFLLWYDEGEERNRGNFPPRFSGRQFPNYSSELNVNALELEDSALYLCASSLVSGGVFGPGTRLTVL.